These 29 T cell receptor beta chains were all obtained from the same sample, sequenced in a study of shared clonotypes between healthy human individuals. Clones were sequenced by immunoSEQ multiplex PCR, and TCRdb holds only the in-frame ones, with some missing. This table has about half a million clones, over 70% appearing once. The sample consisted of PBMCs. The receptors were sampled from a woman in her thirties or forties in good health. Some clones in this sample may be carry-over from other donors' samples.

A single count supports this clone. The sample holds other DNA sequences that translate to the same CDR3. This sequence joins TRBV11-2 and TRBJ1-2; D uncertain. V was cut by 1 base and J by 0 bases, with 6 bases left in between. Germline V CDR1 and CDR2: SGHAT, FQNNGV. The CDR3 contains 14 residues. The CDR3 here is CASSLGRANYGYTF. DNA for the CDR3: TGTGCCAGCAGCTTAGGCAGAGCTAACTATGGCTACACCTTC.

For this clone: Other DNA sequences in the sample encode the same CDR3. This CDR3 reads CASSLGGGSTDTQYF. The DNA for the CDR3 is TGCGCCAGCAGCTTAGGTGGGGGGTCCACAGATACGCAGTATTTT. The J gene is TRBJ2-3, the V gene TRBV5-1, with D perhaps TRBD2 (6 bases). This CDR3 has 15 residues. In germline, CDR1 is SGHRS, CDR2 YFSETQ. Between the trimmed V and J ends, which lost 2 bases and 2 bases, there was a span of 12 bases. The full variable domain, its missing parts supplied by reference TRBV5-1 and TRBJ2-3, is KAGVTQTPRYLIKTRGQQVTLSCSPISGHRSVSWYQQTPGQGLQFLFEYFSETQRNKGNFPGRFSGRQFSNSRSEMNVSTLELGDSALYLCASSLGGGSTDTQYFGPGTRLTVL.

This chain uses TRBV11-2 with TRBJ2-3; TRBD2 aligns across 10 bases. Unmatched junction bases numbered 7, after V lost 4 bases and J lost 3 bases. CDR1 is SGHAT and CDR2 is FQNNGV in the germline V gene. The CDR3 totals 16 residues. Here the CDR3 reads CASSSPLAGVTDTQYF. The CDR3 nucleotides are TGTGCCAGCAGCTCCCCGCTAGCGGGAGTAACAGATACGCAGTATTTT.

This chain joins TRBV28 and TRBJ1-5; 7 nucleotides agree with TRBD1. CDR3 length: 16 residues. In germline, CDR1 is MDHEN, CDR2 SYDVKM. With 4 bases clipped from V and 6 bases from J, the junction kept 12 bases outside the gene matches. The CDR3 bases are TGTGCCAGCAGTTCCCCCGGACAGGACGTGGGTCAGCCCCAGCATTTT. It encodes CASSSPGQDVGQPQHF.

The chain has TRBV19 and TRBJ2-2, with TRBD2 identical over 10 bases. The CDR3 runs to 14 residues. The V segment lost 9 bases and the J segment 4 bases; nucleotides outside the gene matches: 5. Germline assignment: CDR1 LNHDA and CDR2 SQIVND (reference sequence). The CDR3 protein is CASRTSGTTGELFF. For the CDR3, the DNA is TGTGCCAGCAGGACTAGCGGTACCACCGGGGAGCTGTTTTTT.

J is TRBJ2-2 and V is TRBV5-4, with D tentatively TRBD2 (7 bases). Trimming removed 4 bases at V and 7 bases at J, with 23 bases between. Germline assignment: CDR1 SGHNT and CDR2 YYREEE (reference sequence). The CDR3 contains 17 residues. This CDR3 reads CASSTPGGTSNLGELFF. As DNA, the CDR3 is TGTGCCAGCAGCACCCCGGGGGGCACTAGCAACCTCGGGGAGCTGTTTTTT.

The chain carries TRBV4-3 and TRBJ2-2; 10 bases match TRBD2. The V and J ends lost 0 bases and 2 bases, in that order; junction bases with no gene match: 12. CDR1 and CDR2 (germline): LGHNA, YSLEER. The CDR3 length is 20 residues. CDR3 loop: CASSQDPASGSFFNTGELFF. The CDR3 nucleotides read TGCGCCAGCAGCCAAGATCCGGCTAGCGGGAGTTTTTTTAACACCGGGGAGCTGTTTTTT.

The chain joins TRBV30 to TRBJ2-5, with 9 bases fitting TRBD2. Germline-derived CDR1 and CDR2 are GTSNPN and SVGIG (reference sequence). This CDR3 has 16 amino acids. Trimming cost V 1 base and J 5 bases; bases outside gene matches: 11. The CDR3 is CAWSDLRTSAGETQYF. The CDR3 DNA sequence: TGTGCCTGGAGTGATCTTCGGACTAGCGCGGGGGAGACCCAGTACTTC.

The rearrangement uses TRBV7-2 and TRBJ1-3, with D hard to call. The CDR3 runs to 15 residues. Germline V gene sequence: CDR1 SGHTA, CDR2 FQGNSA. Deletions cut 1 base from V and 2 bases from J, with 9 bases between. The CDR3 loop reads CASSLVIGPGNTIYF. CDR3 nucleotides: TGTGCCAGCAGCTTAGTGATCGGACCTGGAAACACCATATATTTT.

This chain links TRBV28 with TRBJ1-4, with D unresolved. CDR3 size: 13 residues. CDR1 MDHEN and CDR2 SYDVKM come from the germline V gene. Trimming removed 6 bases at V and 5 bases at J, with 10 bases between. For the CDR3, the DNA is TGTGCCAGCAGGGAAGACCTGAATGAAAAACTGTTTTTT. Its translation: CASREDLNEKLFF.

The rearrangement joins TRBV6-1 to TRBJ2-1, with 7 bases that match TRBD1. CDR3 length equals 14 residues. The germline V gene encodes CDR1 MNHNS and CDR2 SASEGT. The junction had 8 bases not matched to a gene; V was cut back by 5 bases and J by 7 bases. The CDR3 region is CASSKYPQGNEQFF. Written as DNA, the CDR3 is TGTGCCAGCAGTAAATACCCACAGGGGAATGAGCAGTTCTTC.

The chain employs TRBV4-3 and TRBJ2-3; 10 bases match TRBD2. This CDR3 has 18 residues. J lost 2 bases, V lost 0 bases, and 8 bases had no gene match. Germline values: CDR1 LGHNA, CDR2 YSLEER. The CDR3 reads CASSQDSQLAGPTDTQYF. CDR3 coding DNA: TGCGCCAGCAGCCAAGACTCGCAACTAGCGGGACCCACAGATACGCAGTATTTT.

This clone was observed a single time. The chain combines TRBV5-1 with TRBJ1-2; D gene ambiguous. The CDR3 has 14 amino acids. V gave up 0 bases and J gave up 4 bases, with 10 bases separating them. Germline V gene data show CDR1 as SGHRS and CDR2 as YFSETQ. The CDR3 loop reads CASSLDGRSYGYTF. In DNA form, the CDR3 reads TGCGCCAGCAGCTTGGATGGCAGAAGCTATGGCTACACCTTC.

The rearrangement links TRBV2 to TRBJ1-1, with D unclear. This CDR3 is 13 amino acids long. Germline V gives CDR1 SNHLY, CDR2 FYNNEI. V gave up 5 bases and J gave up 1 base, with 8 bases separating them. The CDR3 DNA is TGTGCCAGCAGTAGACACGAGAACACTGAAGCTTTCTTT. Protein product: CASSRHENTEAFF.

Details on this clone: A far larger clone is one nucleotide away, so this likely arose from a read error. The J gene is TRBJ1-1, the V gene TRBV15, with TRBD1 matching 7 bases. The CDR3 extends over 12 amino acids. Germline V gives CDR1 LNHNV, CDR2 YYDKDF (reference sequence). CDR3 region: CTTSRGYTEAFF. For the CDR3, the DNA is TGTACCACCAGCAGGGGGTACACTGAAGCTTTCTTT.

In regard to this clone: Other DNA variants within this sample encode the same CDR3. The rearrangement joins TRBV28 to TRBJ1-2; D ambiguous. This CDR3 region has 12 residues. The V and J ends lost 4 bases and 4 bases respectively, with 7 bases between them. Germline lookup yields CDR1 MDHEN and CDR2 SYDVKM. The CDR3 region is CASSSDRYGYTF. The CDR3 coding sequence is TGTGCCAGCAGTTCGGACCGCTATGGCTACACCTTC.

The rearrangement links TRBV27 to TRBJ2-6; D remains unclear. This CDR3 has 14 amino acids. Germline V gene data show CDR1 as MNHEY and CDR2 as SMNVEV (reference sequence). Trimming shortened V by 2 bases and J by 4 bases, and 6 bases separated the two germline ends. CDR3 bases: TGTGCCAGCAGTTTAGAACCCGGGGCCAACGTCCTGACTTTC. Encoded protein: CASSLEPGANVLTF.

J is TRBJ1-5 and V is TRBV19, with D unclear. The germline V and J ends were trimmed by 6 bases and 8 bases, with 17 bases remaining between them. Germline V gene sequence: CDR1 LNHDA, CDR2 SQIVND (reference sequence). The CDR3 totals 14 residues. The CDR3, as DNA: TGTGCCAGTAGCCCGGGGAGGGCGGGTGAGCCCCAGCATTTT. Translated: CASSPGRAGEPQHF.

The rearrangement joins TRBV5-4 to TRBJ2-1, with a weak D call TRBD2 (5 bases). CDR3 size: 16 residues. Germline V gene data show CDR1 as SGHNT and CDR2 as YYREEE (reference sequence). The V and J ends lost 4 bases and 0 bases respectively, with 14 bases between them. CDR3 nucleotides: TGTGCCAGCAGCAAAAGCGGTCCGAGCTCCTACAATGAGCAGTTCTTC. Its protein is CASSKSGPSSYNEQFF. Full variable domain (outside the CDR3, taken from reference TRBV5-4 and TRBJ2-1): ETGVTQSPTHLIKTRGQQVTLRCSSQSGHNTVSWYQQALGQGPQFIFQYYREEENGRGNFPPRFSGLQFPNYSSELNVNALELDDSALYLCASSKSGPSSYNEQFFGPGTRLTVL.

V and J are TRBV27 and TRBJ1-1; possible D gene TRBD1, 5 bases. The CDR3 has 12 amino acids. The ends were cut back, 2 bases at V and 7 bases at J, with 8 bases in the middle. Germline V CDR1 and CDR2: MNHEY, SMNVEV (reference sequence). The CDR3 DNA sequence: TGTGCCAGCAGTTTAGGGGGGGGTGAAGCTTTCTTT. Translated: CASSLGGGEAFF.

As regards this clone: A far more abundant clone sits one base away, making this likely a read error. The chain couples TRBV5-4 to TRBJ2-3; 7 bases align to TRBD2. The length of the CDR3 is 15 residues. Germline CDR1 and CDR2: SGHNT and YYREEE (reference sequence). After removal of 0 bases from V and 4 bases from J, the junction contained 5 bases not matched to a gene. The CDR3 loop reads CASSLGGRVADTQYF. As DNA, the CDR3 is TGTGCCAGCAGCTTGGGTGGGAGGGTCGCAGATACGCAGTATTTT.

The J gene is TRBJ1-5, the V gene TRBV2; a possible D gene is TRBD1 (5 bases). The ends were cut back, 6 bases at V and 7 bases at J, with 19 bases in the middle. Germline V gives CDR1 SNHLY, CDR2 FYNNEI. The CDR3 is 15 residues long. The CDR3, as DNA: TGTGCCAGCAGGGAGCGGATGGGGGTTAGGCAGCCCCAGCATTTT. This encodes CASRERMGVRQPQHF.

The rearrangement uses TRBV18 and TRBJ2-4, with D tentatively TRBD1 (6 bases). Germline CDR1 reads KGHSH; CDR2 reads LQKENI. Trimming shortened V by 3 bases and J by 8 bases, and 17 bases separated the two germline ends. The CDR3 runs 15 residues. In DNA, the CDR3 is TGTGCCAGCTCACCCGCACAGGGTAGGACGGACATTCAGTACTTC. This gives the protein CASSPAQGRTDIQYF.

In its sample, this clone was seen many times. This chain joins TRBV5-4 and TRBJ2-7, with TRBD2 matching 8 bases. From germline, CDR1 is SGHNT and CDR2 YYREEE (reference sequence). The junction had 9 bases not matched to a gene; V was cut back by 4 bases and J by 3 bases. CDR3 length: 15 residues. The CDR3 coding sequence is TGTGCCAGCAGCCAAACCCTCGCGGGGGGCTACGAGCAGTACTTC. Protein product: CASSQTLAGGYEQYF.

The count of this clone is one. In the same sample, other DNA sequences code for this CDR3. The genes are TRBV9 and TRBJ2-5; D is ambiguous. Trimming removed 0 bases at V and 0 bases at J, with 3 bases between. The CDR3 extends over 13 amino acids. The germline V gene has CDR1 SGDLS and CDR2 YYNGEE. CDR3 DNA: TGTGCCAGCAGCGTAGCAGACCAAGAGACCCAGTACTTC. This sequence encodes CASSVADQETQYF.

This clone was counted a single time. The V and J genes are TRBV29-1 and TRBJ2-7, with TRBD2 as a possible D gene (5 bases). The CDR3 covers 14 residues. Germline CDR1 and CDR2: SQVTM and ANQGSEA. Between the trimmed V and J ends, which lost 3 bases and 6 bases, there was a span of 18 bases. CDR3 loop: CSVDCWPEAGEQYF. CDR3 bases: TGCAGCGTTGACTGTTGGCCTGAGGCGGGCGAGCAGTACTTC.

The rearrangement uses TRBV5-1 and TRBJ2-5; 16 bases are shared with TRBD2. Germline lookup yields CDR1 SGHRS and CDR2 YFSETQ. The CDR3 sequence is 18 residues long. V lost 4 bases to trimming and J lost 1 base; unmatched junction nucleotides: 7. CDR3 DNA: TGCGCCAGCAGCCCAGGGACTAGCGGGAGGGCAAGCCAAGAGACCCAGTACTTC. Translation: CASSPGTSGRASQETQYF. Full variable domain (outside the CDR3, taken from reference TRBV5-1 and TRBJ2-5): KAGVTQTPRYLIKTRGQQVTLSCSPISGHRSVSWYQQTPGQGLQFLFEYFSETQRNKGNFPGRFSGRQFSNSRSEMNVSTLELGDSALYLCASSPGTSGRASQETQYFGPGTRLLVL.

This clone occurred once. The V gene is TRBV6-1, the J gene TRBJ1-5; D unclear. Looked up from germline, CDR1 is MNHNS and CDR2 is SASEGT. This CDR3 has 14 residues. V lost 4 bases and J 0 bases, leaving 7 bases between the germline ends. The CDR3 protein is CASSASNSNQPQHF. The CDR3 nucleotides read TGTGCCAGCAGTGCCAGTAATAGCAATCAGCCCCAGCATTTT.

This clone was recorded a few times. V is TRBV15 and J is TRBJ1-1, with a weak D call TRBD1 (5 bases). CDR1 LNHNV and CDR2 YYDKDF come from the germline V gene (reference sequence). With 3 bases removed from V and 2 bases from J, the gap between germline ends came to 13 bases. The CDR3 sequence is 15 residues long. DNA of the CDR3: TGTGCCACCAGCAGGGGGGGGTTTCTCAACACTGAAGCTTTCTTT. This translates into CATSRGGFLNTEAFF.